The 15 T cell receptor beta chains listed next were all sequenced from one sample in a study of blood T cell repertoires in COVID-19. Sequenced by immunoSEQ multiplex PCR; TCRdb stores in-frame clones only, minus some. The table shows some 96,000 clones, with about 86% occurring only once. Sequences were obtained from peripheral blood. Source of these receptors: a human donor in a cohort sampled during active COVID-19.

The V and J genes are TRBV5-1 and TRBJ2-1; TRBD2 might be the D (6 bases). The CDR3 is made up of 15 amino acids. V lost 2 bases and J 4 bases, leaving 13 bases between the germline ends. Germline CDR1 is SGHRS and CDR2 is YFSETQ. The CDR3 DNA sequence: TGCGCCAGCAGCTTCAGCGGGCTCGGGTACAATGAGCAGTTCTTC. Translated: CASSFSGLGYNEQFF. The variable domain in full, completed from reference TRBV5-1 and TRBJ2-1, reads KAGVTQTPRYLIKTRGQQVTLSCSPISGHRSVSWYQQTPGQGLQFLFEYFSETQRNKGNFPGRFSGRQFSNSRSEMNVSTLELGDSALYLCASSFSGLGYNEQFFGPGTRLTVL.

The gene calls are TRBV24-1 and TRBJ1-5; possible D gene TRBD1, 5 bases. CDR3 size: 14 residues. V was trimmed by 5 bases and J by 4 bases, leaving 11 bases between them. Germline loops: CDR1 KGHDR, CDR2 SFDVKD. CDR3 DNA sequence: TGTGCCACCAGTGCTGGGCAGGGAAATCAGCCCCAGCATTTT. It yields the protein CATSAGQGNQPQHF.

J is TRBJ2-2 and V is TRBV19; 7 bases fit TRBD2. The V and J ends lost 11 bases and 1 base, in that order; junction bases with no gene match: 7. The germline gives CDR1 LNHDA, CDR2 SQIVND (reference sequence). The CDR3 runs 14 residues. Here the CDR3 reads CAVGGGRNTGELFF. As DNA, the CDR3 is TGTGCCGTTGGGGGAGGGAGGAACACCGGGGAGCTGTTTTTT.

This sequence joins TRBV28 and TRBJ2-2; 10 bases are shared with TRBD1. This CDR3 is built from 13 residues. Germline V gives CDR1 MDHEN, CDR2 SYDVKM. The V and J ends lost 6 bases and 7 bases, in that order; junction bases with no gene match: 2. The CDR3 loop reads CASRTGGHGELFF. CDR3 sequence (DNA): TGTGCCAGCAGGACAGGGGGCCACGGGGAGCTGTTTTTT.

This clone turned up a few times. This chain joins TRBV19 and TRBJ2-7, with 11 positions matching TRBD2. CDR3 length: 12 residues. V shed 6 bases, J shed 8 bases, and the junction held 3 bases outside the gene matches. Germline V gene data show CDR1 as LNHDA and CDR2 as SQIVND (reference sequence). CDR3 DNA sequence: TGTGCCAGTAGCAGACTAGCGGGGCAGCAGTACTTC. It translates to CASSRLAGQQYF.

This chain uses TRBV15 with TRBJ2-3, with TRBD1 as a possible D gene (6 bases). CDR3 length: 17 amino acids. V lost 0 bases to trimming and J lost 2 bases, with 15 bases between them. The germline V gene has CDR1 LNHNV and CDR2 YYDKDF (reference sequence). CDR3 DNA sequence: TGTGCCACCAGCAGAGATTTGGGACACCTAAACACAGATACGCAGTATTTT. Translated: CATSRDLGHLNTDTQYF.

The chain carries TRBV5-4 and TRBJ1-1, with 9 bases aligning to TRBD1. This CDR3 is 15 amino acids long. Trimming took 3 bases from V and 4 from J; bases not matched to a gene: 7. Per the germline V gene, CDR1 is SGHNT and CDR2 is YYREEE (reference sequence). CDR3 DNA: TGTGCCAGCAGCTCGGGACAGGGCGGAGGCACTGAAGCTTTCTTT. As protein: CASSSGQGGGTEAFF.

The chain uses TRBV18 and TRBJ2-5; no definite D call. CDR3 size: 13 residues. Germline CDR1 is KGHSH and CDR2 is LQKENI. V was shortened by 0 bases and J by 4 bases, with 6 bases between the two germline ends. The CDR3 protein is CASSPPTLETQYF. The CDR3, as DNA: TGTGCCAGCTCACCACCGACTTTAGAGACCCAGTACTTC.

Only a few counts were recorded for this clone. One end of the junction varies from germline; a read error may be responsible. The rearrangement links TRBV7-7 to TRBJ2-7, with TRBD2 as a possible D gene (7 bases). This CDR3 region has 15 residues. Looked up from germline, CDR1 is SSHAT and CDR2 is FNYEAQ (reference sequence). The CDR3 DNA follows: TGTGCTAGCAGCCGAGGGGGGGTTTTCCAGGACGAGCAGTACTTC. Its protein is CASSRGGVFQDEQYF.

The chain employs TRBV7-8 and TRBJ2-7; D is possibly TRBD2 (5 bases). CDR3 size: 18 residues. The V end lost 1 base, the J end lost 3 bases, and 22 bases lay between the germline ends. CDR1 and CDR2 from the germline V gene are SGHVS and FQNEAQ. The CDR3 DNA reads as TGTGCCAGCAGCTTAGTCGCCGCCTATAGAAGTGGAGGCTACGAGCAGTACTTC. Its protein is CASSLVAAYRSGGYEQYF.

The V gene is TRBV20-1, the J gene TRBJ1-2, with D possibly TRBD1 on 5 matching bases. This CDR3 contains 15 residues. CDR1 and CDR2 from the germline V gene are DFQATT and SNEGSKA (reference sequence). V was clipped by 3 bases and J by 3 bases, with 17 bases between them. CDR3 amino acids: CSASSQSGEDYGYTF. The DNA of the CDR3 is TGCAGTGCTAGTAGTCAATCGGGGGAAGACTATGGCTACACCTTC.

The CDR3 DNA sequence: TGTGCCAGCAGTGAGGCAGGGGCGATCTCCTACGAGCAGTACTTC. Translating it yields CASSEAGAISYEQYF. The chain carries TRBV25-1 and TRBJ2-7; D might be TRBD1 (6 bases). Germline V lookup: CDR1 MGHDK, CDR2 SYGVNS. Between the trimmed V and J ends, which lost 3 bases and 0 bases, there was a span of 12 bases. This CDR3 spans 15 amino acids.

The J gene is TRBJ2-1, the V gene TRBV6-1; 14 nucleotides match TRBD2. The CDR3 sequence is 18 residues long. CDR1 is MNHNS, CDR2 SASEGT, per germline. V shed 6 bases, J shed 5 bases, and the junction held 12 bases outside the gene matches. In nucleotides, the CDR3 is TGTGCCAGCAGAGAAAGGACTAGCGGGAGGATTGGCGACAATGAGCAGTTCTTC. Residues: CASRERTSGRIGDNEQFF.

This clone has a handful of counts. This chain connects TRBV2 to TRBJ2-1; 11 positions match TRBD2. The germline gives CDR1 SNHLY, CDR2 FYNNEI. V shed 5 bases and J 9 bases; nucleotides not matched to a gene: 12. The CDR3 is 16 amino acids. CDR3 nucleotides: TGTGCCAGCAGTATAGATCGACTAGCGGGGCTTGGTGAGCAGTTCTTC. Its protein product is CASSIDRLAGLGEQFF.

As regards this clone: Other nucleotide sequences from this sample produce the same CDR3. The J gene is TRBJ1-6, the V gene TRBV3-1 (or the pseudogene TRBV3-2); TRBD1 matches at 9 bases. Germline loops: CDR1 LGHDT, CDR2 YNNKEL (reference sequence). The CDR3 length is 15 residues. V trimming: 1 base; J trimming: 7 bases; junction bases outside the gene matches: 2. The CDR3 is CASSQGTGVNSPLHF. The CDR3 nucleotides are TGTGCCAGCAGCCAAGGGACAGGGGTGAATTCACCCCTCCACTTT.